These T cell receptor beta chains were read from a single sample in a study of CD8+CD57+ T cells in acquired aplastic anemia. TCRdb processed the reads anew with MiXCR; each CDR3 protein has one entry. The table includes hundreds of thousands of distinct CDR3 sequences, 82% detected once. The sample comprised sorted CD4+, CD8+, or CD8+CD57+ T cells (not recorded which) from PBMCs. The receptors shown here come from a human donor with aplastic anemia. The CDR3 runs from the conserved cysteine through the conserved F or W. D genes are given only for firm matches. The size entry is marked missing in some rows and otherwise reads once, few, many or a size class.

cdr3_length: 15
v_call: TRBV6-1
j_call: TRBJ1-2
clone_size: .
d_call: .
cdr3_nt: TGTGCCAGCAGCCAGAAGGGTGGAGGGGTCTATGGCTACACCTTC
cdr3_aa: CASSQKGGGVYGYTF

cdr3_length: 13
v_call: TRBV25-1
j_call: TRBJ2-1
clone_size: .
d_call: .
cdr3_nt: TGTGCCAGCATAGGTCCAGGGATGAATGAGCAGTTCTTC
cdr3_aa: CASIGPGMNEQFF

cdr3_length: 15
v_call: TRBV7-8
j_call: TRBJ2-3
clone_size: .
d_call: TRBD1
cdr3_nt: TGTGCCAGCAGCTTTGATCCAGACGGGACAGCTATTTCGTATTTT
cdr3_aa: CASSFDPDGTAISYF

cdr3_length: 15
v_call: TRBV19
j_call: TRBJ1-2
clone_size: .
d_call: TRBD1
cdr3_nt: TGTGCCAGCAGCTTGACAGGGGGCCATGACTATGGCTACACCTTT
cdr3_aa: CASSLTGGHDYGYTF

cdr3_length: 15
v_call: TRBV19
j_call: TRBJ2-7
clone_size: .
d_call: TRBD1
cdr3_nt: TGTGCCACTAAGGCTGGGACAGGGGGCACCTACGAGCAGTACTTC
cdr3_aa: CATKAGTGGTYEQYF

cdr3_length: 15
v_call: TRBV7-2
j_call: TRBJ1-1
clone_size: .
d_call: .
cdr3_nt: TGTGCCAGCAGTGTCTTTAGCGGAGACAACTACCAAGCGTTCTTT
cdr3_aa: CASSVFSGDNYQAFF

cdr3_length: 13
v_call: TRBV12-3/TRBV12-4
j_call: TRBJ2-3
clone_size: .
d_call: .
cdr3_nt: TGTGCCAGCAGTGTCCGAGGGCAAGATACGCAGTATTTT
cdr3_aa: CASSVRGQDTQYF

cdr3_length: 14
v_call: TRBV7-9
j_call: TRBJ2-5
clone_size: .
d_call: .
cdr3_nt: TGTGCCAGCAGCTTTCGCAGAAGCGAGGGGACCCATGAGTTC
cdr3_aa: CASSFRRSEGTHEF

cdr3_length: 14
v_call: TRBV7-2
j_call: TRBJ1-2
clone_size: .
d_call: .
cdr3_nt: TGTGCCAGCAGCTTAGTAACGGGGGCGCGGGGCTACACCTTC
cdr3_aa: CASSLVTGARGYTF

cdr3_length: 15
v_call: TRBV2
j_call: TRBJ2-7
clone_size: few
d_call: .
cdr3_nt: TGTGCCAGCAGCTTATCACAGAGAGAGACCTACGAGCAGTACTTC
cdr3_aa: CASSLSQRETYEQYF

cdr3_length: 13
v_call: TRBV9
j_call: TRBJ1-2
clone_size: .
d_call: .
cdr3_nt: TGCGCCAGCGGAGAAGGTGTTGCCAGTGACTACTCCTTC
cdr3_aa: CASGEGVASDYSF

cdr3_length: 16
v_call: TRBV7-8
j_call: TRBJ2-6
clone_size: .
d_call: .
cdr3_nt: TGTGCCAGCAGCTCAGCGGTTACGTATGGACAGTTCTTCCTGACTTTC
cdr3_aa: CASSSAVTYGQFFLTF

cdr3_length: 15
v_call: TRBV7-9
j_call: TRBJ1-1
clone_size: .
d_call: .
cdr3_nt: TGTGCCAGCAGCTTTCAAAGAAGCGGGCGGAGTGATGAGTTCTTT
cdr3_aa: CASSFQRSGRSDEFF

cdr3_length: 19
v_call: TRBV7-9
j_call: TRBJ1-1
clone_size: .
d_call: .
cdr3_nt: TGTGCCAGCAGCTTTTCGTGGGGGAAGGCAGGGTGGCAGAACACTGAAGCTTTCTTT
cdr3_aa: CASSFSWGKAGWQNTEAFF

cdr3_length: 16
v_call: TRBV11-3
j_call: TRBJ2-5
clone_size: .
d_call: .
cdr3_nt: TGTGCCAGCAGCTTAGGGGGGCAAGGGGCCAGGGAGACCCAGTACTTC
cdr3_aa: CASSLGGQGARETQYF

cdr3_length: 15
v_call: TRBV7-9
j_call: TRBJ1-6
clone_size: once
d_call: .
cdr3_nt: TGTGCCAGCAGCTTAACCCCAGGGTCGGGCTCACCCCTCCACTTT
cdr3_aa: CASSLTPGSGSPLHF

cdr3_length: 14
v_call: TRBV11-1
j_call: TRBJ2-5
clone_size: .
d_call: .
cdr3_nt: TGTGCCAACGACGTAGAGGTGTACCAAGAGACCCAGTACTTC
cdr3_aa: CANDVEVYQETQYF

cdr3_length: 13
v_call: TRBV6-5
j_call: TRBJ1-3
clone_size: many
d_call: .
cdr3_nt: TGTGCCAGCAGTTACGGCCCGGGAAACACCATATATTTT
cdr3_aa: CASSYGPGNTIYF

cdr3_length: 14
v_call: TRBV7-9
j_call: TRBJ2-3
clone_size: .
d_call: .
cdr3_nt: TGTGCCAGCAGCGTTTTGGCCTGCAATGAGCAGCACTTCTTT
cdr3_aa: CASSVLACNEQHFF

cdr3_length: 15
v_call: TRBV20-1
j_call: TRBJ2-1
clone_size: .
d_call: TRBD2
cdr3_nt: TGCAGTGCTAGAGTCAGGCTAGCGGGGTACAATGAGCAGTTCTTC
cdr3_aa: CSARVRLAGYNEQFF